These T cell receptor beta chains were read from a single sample in a study of cytomegalovirus exposure and HLA in healthy donors. TCRdb keeps only in-frame clones here, not all; method: immunoSEQ multiplex PCR. The sample has some 110,000 clones, approximately 82% seen once. Material: PBMCs. Receptors originate from a man aged 40-49 years in good health and CMV-seropositive. CDR3s include the opening cysteine and the closing phenylalanine or tryptophan. A D gene is named only where the DNA matches it firmly. Expanded clones are given a class, and other clones once, few, many or no size at all.

.	.	TRBV27	TRBJ1-6	CASGGRGVYNSPLHF	TGTGCCAGCGGCGGTCGGGGGGTTTATAATTCACCCCTCCACTTT
TRBD1	.	TRBV2	TRBJ2-4	CASSEGRRQGAAKNSQYF	TGTGCCAGCAGTGAAGGACGAAGACAGGGGGCTGCCAAAAACAGTCAGTACTTC
TRBD1	.	TRBV7-3	TRBJ2-7	CASSTGQGPYEQYF	TGTGCCAGCAGCACCGGACAGGGCCCCTACGAGCAGTACTTC
.	few	TRBV27	TRBJ1-1	CASSSGGYTEAFF	TGTGCCAGCAGTAGCGGTGGTTACACTGAAGCTTTCTTT
TRBD1	.	TRBV18	TRBJ2-7	CASSQGQGELYEQYF	TGTGCCAGCTCCCAAGGACAGGGAGAACTCTACGAGCAGTACTTC
TRBD2	.	TRBV27	TRBJ2-1	CASSATGTSGIGNEQFF	TGTGCCAGCAGTGCCACTGGGACTAGCGGGATTGGAAATGAGCAGTTCTTC
.	.	TRBV28	TRBJ1-5	CASSGTSGAQHF	TGTGCCAGCAGTGGGACTAGCGGGGCCCAGCATTTT
.	once	TRBV7-2	TRBJ2-7	CASSLVATSYEQYF	TGTGCCAGCAGCTTAGTAGCGACCTCCTACGAGCAGTACTTC
TRBD1	few	TRBV19	TRBJ2-3	CASTRWGQGASDTQYF	TGTGCCAGTACAAGATGGGGACAGGGGGCGTCCGATACGCAGTATTTT
.	.	TRBV7-3	TRBJ2-1	CASSRDRSYNEQFF	TGTGCCAGCAGTCGTGACAGGTCCTACAATGAGCAGTTCTTC
.	.	TRBV27	TRBJ2-7	CASSWSISYEQYF	TGTGCCAGCAGTTGGAGTATTTCCTACGAGCAGTACTTC
TRBD2	.	TRBV5-4	TRBJ2-1	CASSLGLAGGAYNEQFF	TGTGCCAGCAGCTTGGGGCTAGCGGGAGGGGCCTACAATGAGCAGTTCTTC
TRBD2	.	TRBV7-2	TRBJ2-2	CASSLGRTSGDTGELFF	TGTGCCAGCAGCTTAGGGAGGACTAGCGGGGACACCGGGGAGCTGTTTTTT
.	.	TRBV25-1	TRBJ2-3	CASSDPRSTDTQYF	TGTGCCAGCAGTGACCCCCGGAGCACAGATACGCAGTATTTT
TRBD1	once	TRBV2	TRBJ1-2	CASSVPGTGYGYTF	TGTGCCAGCAGTGTCCCCGGGACAGGATATGGCTACACCTTC
.	.	TRBV7-2	TRBJ2-7	CASSLGGRDFSYEQYF	TGTGCCAGCAGCTTAGGTGGTCGAGACTTTTCCTACGAGCAGTACTTC
.	.	TRBV19	TRBJ1-5	CASSIDLGSYQPQHF	TGTGCCAGTAGTATAGATCTGGGGAGCTATCAGCCCCAGCATTTT
TRBD1	.	TRBV19	TRBJ1-5	CASFPGTGGAVNQPQHF	TGTGCCAGTTTTCCCGGGACAGGGGGCGCAGTCAATCAGCCCCAGCATTTT
TRBD2	.	TRBV9	TRBJ2-1	CASSPRAANGGYNEQFF	TGTGCCAGCAGCCCAAGAGCAGCGAACGGGGGGTACAATGAGCAGTTCTTC
.	.	TRBV28	TRBJ1-2	CASSSRGSRATF	TGTGCCAGCAGTTCCAGGGGCAGTAGGGCCACCTTC
TRBD1	.	TRBV27	TRBJ1-2	CASVSGTGTYGYTF	TGTGCCAGCGTCTCCGGGACAGGGACCTATGGCTACACCTTC
.	.	TRBV28	TRBJ1-3	CASSLIGGRSGNTIYF	TGTGCCAGCAGTTTAATAGGGGGTCGCTCTGGAAACACCATATATTTT
.	.	TRBV5-4	TRBJ1-1	CAAQGGANTEAFF	TGTGCCGCCCAAGGGGGTGCGAACACTGAAGCTTTCTTT
TRBD1	.	TRBV7-2	TRBJ1-5	CASSSRDRGFGQPQHF	TGTGCCAGCAGCTCCCGGGACAGGGGATTTGGGCAGCCCCAGCATTTT
TRBD2	.	TRBV7-9	TRBJ2-1	CASSLVRAGGGLAQFF	TGTGCCAGCAGCTTAGTGCGAGCGGGAGGGGGCCTCGCGCAGTTCTTC
TRBD1	.	TRBV11-2	TRBJ1-2	CASSFPDRGNYGYTF	TGTGCCAGCAGCTTCCCGGACAGGGGGAACTATGGCTACACCTTC
.	.	TRBV5-4	TRBJ2-1	CASSLEQGDEQFF	TGTGCCAGCAGCTTGGAACAGGGCGATGAGCAGTTCTTC
TRBD2	.	TRBV28	TRBJ2-7	CASSPRDYPNLEQYF	TGTGCCAGCAGTCCGCGGGACTACCCTAACTTGGAGCAGTACTTC
TRBD2	.	TRBV7-2	TRBJ2-6	CASSSGLAGGANVLTF	TGTGCCAGCAGTTCCGGACTAGCGGGCGGGGCCAACGTCCTGACTTTC
.	once	TRBV9	TRBJ1-1	CASSFTGMNTEAFF	TGTGCCAGCAGCTTTACAGGGATGAACACTGAAGCTTTCTTT
.	.	TRBV5-1	TRBJ2-1	CASSLFRFYRDFARSSYNEQFF	TGCGCCAGCAGCCTGTTTAGGTTCTATAGGGACTTTGCCCGTAGTTCCTACAATGAGCAGTTCTTC
.	.	TRBV18	TRBJ1-1	CASSPGNREWTEAFF	TGTGCCAGCTCACCCGGAAACAGGGAATGGACTGAAGCTTTCTTT
TRBD1	few	TRBV15	TRBJ1-5	CATSREQGQVNQPQHF	TGTGCCACCAGCAGAGAACAGGGACAGGTTAATCAGCCCCAGCATTTT
TRBD1	.	TRBV19	TRBJ1-1	CASSPKTGVNTEAFF	TGTGCCAGTAGTCCCAAGACAGGGGTGAACACTGAAGCTTTCTTT
TRBD2	.	TRBV4-1	TRBJ2-5	CASSHPEGGLADQETQYF	TGCGCCAGCAGCCACCCGGAGGGGGGACTAGCGGACCAAGAGACCCAGTACTTC
.	.	TRBV5-4	TRBJ1-1	CASSFHMTEAFF	TGTGCCAGCAGCTTCCACATGACTGAAGCTTTCTTT
TRBD1	.	TRBV9	TRBJ2-5	CASSVSGRGLGETQYF	TGTGCCAGCAGCGTAAGCGGCAGGGGGCTGGGGGAGACCCAGTACTTC
TRBD1	.	TRBV5-1	TRBJ2-1	CASSLVGTGYNEQFF	TGCGCCAGCAGCTTGGTCGGGACAGGGTACAATGAGCAGTTCTTC
.	.	TRBV5-1	TRBJ2-7	CASKRTTSSDEQYF	TGCGCCAGCAAACGTACTACCTCAAGCGACGAGCAGTACTTC
.	.	TRBV7-3	TRBJ1-6	CASSLGPRGNSPLHF	TGTGCCAGCAGCTTAGGGCCCAGGGGTAATTCACCCCTCCACTTT
.	.	TRBV4-1	TRBJ2-3	CASRQGDTQYF	TGCGCCAGCAGGCAGGGCGATACGCAGTATTTT
.	.	TRBV27	TRBJ1-3	CASSLSGAGGNTIYF	TGTGCCAGCAGCTTATCCGGTGCAGGAGGAAACACCATATATTTT
TRBD2	.	TRBV15	TRBJ2-1	CATSRESGGTYNEQFF	TGTGCCACCAGCAGAGAGTCGGGGGGGACCTACAATGAGCAGTTCTTC
.	.	TRBV7-6	TRBJ2-7	CASSLSTIGFGEQYF	TGTGCCAGCAGCTTATCTACTATTGGGTTCGGGGAGCAGTACTTC
.	few	TRBV18	TRBJ1-2	CASSPSGTLAGYTF	TGTGCCAGCTCACCCTCTGGCACCCTTGCCGGCTACACCTTC
TRBD1	.	TRBV11-3	TRBJ2-6	CASSFRGTGTGASGANVLTF	TGTGCCAGCAGCTTCAGGGGGACCGGGACAGGGGCATCTGGGGCCAACGTCCTGACTTTC
TRBD1	.	TRBV18	TRBJ2-7	CASSGTGSRYEQYF	TGTGCCAGCTCCGGGACAGGCTCACGCTACGAGCAGTACTTC
.	.	TRBV29-1	TRBJ2-3	CSVESERTQYF	TGCAGCGTTGAGAGTGAACGTACGCAGTATTTT
.	.	TRBV7-8	TRBJ1-1	CASSLVEGLNTEAFF	TGTGCCAGCAGCTTAGTAGAGGGCCTGAACACTGAAGCTTTCTTT